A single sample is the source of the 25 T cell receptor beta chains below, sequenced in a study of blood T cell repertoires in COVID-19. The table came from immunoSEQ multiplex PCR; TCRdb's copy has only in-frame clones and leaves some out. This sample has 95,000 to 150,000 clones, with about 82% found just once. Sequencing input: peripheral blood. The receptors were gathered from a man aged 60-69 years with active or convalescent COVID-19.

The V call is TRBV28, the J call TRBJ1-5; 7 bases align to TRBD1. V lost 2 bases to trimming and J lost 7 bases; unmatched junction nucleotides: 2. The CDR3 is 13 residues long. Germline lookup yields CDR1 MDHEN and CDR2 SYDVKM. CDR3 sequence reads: CASSLQGGQPQHF. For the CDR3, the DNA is TGTGCCAGCAGTTTACAGGGGGGCCAGCCCCAGCATTTT.

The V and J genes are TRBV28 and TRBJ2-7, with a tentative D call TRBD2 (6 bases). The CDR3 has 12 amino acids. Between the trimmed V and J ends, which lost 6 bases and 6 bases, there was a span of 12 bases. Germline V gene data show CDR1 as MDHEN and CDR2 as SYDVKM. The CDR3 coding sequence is TGTGCCAGCAGGGAGGGCTCAATCGAGCAGTACTTC. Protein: CASREGSIEQYF.

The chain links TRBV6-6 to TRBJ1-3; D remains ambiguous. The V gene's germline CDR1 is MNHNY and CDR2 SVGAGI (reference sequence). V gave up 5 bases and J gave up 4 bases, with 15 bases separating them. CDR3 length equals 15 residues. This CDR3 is CASSTPRGEGNTIYF. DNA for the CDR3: TGTGCCAGCAGTACCCCCCGGGGAGAGGGAAACACCATATATTTT.

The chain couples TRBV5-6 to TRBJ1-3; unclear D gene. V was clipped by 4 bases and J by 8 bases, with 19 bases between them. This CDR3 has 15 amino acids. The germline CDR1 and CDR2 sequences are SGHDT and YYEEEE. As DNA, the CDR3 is TGTGCCAGCAGCCAGGACTCACCCCTAGGAGACACCATATATTTT. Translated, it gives CASSQDSPLGDTIYF.

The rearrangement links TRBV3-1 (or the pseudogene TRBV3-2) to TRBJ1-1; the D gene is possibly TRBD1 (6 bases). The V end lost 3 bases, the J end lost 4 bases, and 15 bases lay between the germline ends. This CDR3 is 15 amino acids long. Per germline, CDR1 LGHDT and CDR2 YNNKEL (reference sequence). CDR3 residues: CASSHCGGPRTEAFF. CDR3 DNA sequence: TGTGCCAGCAGCCACTGCGGGGGGCCCCGCACTGAAGCTTTCTTT.

For the CDR3, the DNA is TGTGCTAGTGGCAAAGGAGGCAGGGGACTAGCGGCCCAAGAGACCCAGTACTTC. Encoded protein: CASGKGGRGLAAQETQYF. The gene calls are TRBV12-5 and TRBJ2-5; TRBD2 matches 11 bases. V lost 6 bases and J lost 1; bases outside the gene matches: 13. Germline V CDR1 and CDR2: LGHNT, FRNRAP. This CDR3 is 18 amino acids long. The variable domain in full, completed from reference TRBV12-5 and TRBJ2-5, reads DARVTQTPRHKVTEMGQEVTMRCQPILGHNTVFWYRQTMMQGLELLAYFRNRAPLDDSGMPKDRFSAEMPDATLATLKIQPSEPRDSAVYFCASGKGGRGLAAQETQYFGPGTRLLVL.

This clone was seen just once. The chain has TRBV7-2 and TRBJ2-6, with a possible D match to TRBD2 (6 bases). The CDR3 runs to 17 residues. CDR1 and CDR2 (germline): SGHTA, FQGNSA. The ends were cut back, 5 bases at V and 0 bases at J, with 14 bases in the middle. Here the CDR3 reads CASSPQRAYSGANVLTF. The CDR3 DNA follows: TGTGCCAGCAGCCCCCAGCGGGCGTACTCTGGGGCCAACGTCCTGACTTTC.

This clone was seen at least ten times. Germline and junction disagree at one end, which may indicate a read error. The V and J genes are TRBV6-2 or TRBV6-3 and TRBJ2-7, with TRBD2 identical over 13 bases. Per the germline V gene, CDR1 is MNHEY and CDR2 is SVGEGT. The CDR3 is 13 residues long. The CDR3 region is CASSPGTSGAVIF. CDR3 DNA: TGTGCCAGCAGTCCAGGGACTAGCGGGGCCGTCATTTTC.

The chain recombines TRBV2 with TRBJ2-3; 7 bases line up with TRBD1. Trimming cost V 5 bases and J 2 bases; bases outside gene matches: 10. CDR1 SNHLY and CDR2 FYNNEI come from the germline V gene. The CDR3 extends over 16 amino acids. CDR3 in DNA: TGTGCCAGCAGTCCAAGACAGGGAGTTCCCACAGATACGCAGTATTTT. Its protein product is CASSPRQGVPTDTQYF.

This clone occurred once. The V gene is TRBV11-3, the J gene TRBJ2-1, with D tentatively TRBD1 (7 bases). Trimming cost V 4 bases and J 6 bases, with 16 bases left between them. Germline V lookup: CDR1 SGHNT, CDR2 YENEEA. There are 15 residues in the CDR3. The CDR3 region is CASSSPRQGGNEQFF. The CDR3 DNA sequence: TGTGCCAGCAGCTCACCTAGACAGGGAGGCAATGAGCAGTTCTTC.

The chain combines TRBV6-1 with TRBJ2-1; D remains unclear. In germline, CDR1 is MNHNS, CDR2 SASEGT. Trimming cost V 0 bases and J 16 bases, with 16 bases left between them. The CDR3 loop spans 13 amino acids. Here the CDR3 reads CASSEALSSLCFF. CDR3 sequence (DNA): TGTGCCAGCAGTGAAGCGCTGAGTAGTCTCTGTTTCTTC.

As DNA, the CDR3 is TGTGCCAGTAGTATATGGCTAGCGGGGGACTACGAGCAGTACTTC. It yields the protein CASSIWLAGDYEQYF. This chain connects TRBV19 to TRBJ2-7; 10 nucleotides agree with TRBD2. Germline assignment: CDR1 LNHDA and CDR2 SQIVND (reference sequence). V was pared by 2 bases and J by 3 bases, with 4 bases of the junction left unmatched. The CDR3 loop spans 15 amino acids.

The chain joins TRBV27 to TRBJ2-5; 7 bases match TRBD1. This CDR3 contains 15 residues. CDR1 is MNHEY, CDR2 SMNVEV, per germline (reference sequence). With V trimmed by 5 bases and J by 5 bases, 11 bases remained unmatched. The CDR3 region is CASSRTVGGAETQYF. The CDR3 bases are TGTGCCAGCAGTCGTACCGTAGGGGGCGCGGAGACCCAGTACTTC.

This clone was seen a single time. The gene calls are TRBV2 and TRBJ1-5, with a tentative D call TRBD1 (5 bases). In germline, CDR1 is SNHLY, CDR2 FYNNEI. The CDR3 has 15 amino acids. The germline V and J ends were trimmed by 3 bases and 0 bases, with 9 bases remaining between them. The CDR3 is CASSEMGRSNQPQHF. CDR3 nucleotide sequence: TGTGCCAGCAGTGAGATGGGGCGTAGCAATCAGCCCCAGCATTTT.

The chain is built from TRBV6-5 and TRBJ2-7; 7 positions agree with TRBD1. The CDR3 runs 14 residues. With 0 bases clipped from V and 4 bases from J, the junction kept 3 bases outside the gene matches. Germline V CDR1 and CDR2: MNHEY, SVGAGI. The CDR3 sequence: CASSYSPQGYEQYF. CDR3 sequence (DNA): TGTGCCAGCAGTTACTCGCCACAGGGGTACGAGCAGTACTTC.

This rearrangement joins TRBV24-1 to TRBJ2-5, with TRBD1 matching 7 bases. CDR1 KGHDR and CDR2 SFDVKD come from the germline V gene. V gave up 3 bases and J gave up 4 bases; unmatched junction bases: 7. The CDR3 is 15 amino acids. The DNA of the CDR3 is TGTGCCACCAGTGATCCTGCCAGACAGGGAGAGACCCAGTACTTC. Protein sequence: CATSDPARQGETQYF.

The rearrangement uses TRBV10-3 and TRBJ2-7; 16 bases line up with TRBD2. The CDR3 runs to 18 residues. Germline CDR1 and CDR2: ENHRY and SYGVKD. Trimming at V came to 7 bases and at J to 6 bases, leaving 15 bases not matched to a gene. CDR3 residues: CAITPGLAGGPSNSEQYF. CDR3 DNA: TGTGCCATCACCCCGGGACTAGCGGGAGGGCCTTCTAACTCCGAGCAGTACTTC.

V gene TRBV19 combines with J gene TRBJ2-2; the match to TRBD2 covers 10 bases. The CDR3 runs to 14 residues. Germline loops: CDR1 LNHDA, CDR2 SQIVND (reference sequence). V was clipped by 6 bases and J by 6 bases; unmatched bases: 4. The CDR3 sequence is CASRTSGYPGELFF. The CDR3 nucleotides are TGTGCCAGTAGGACTAGCGGGTATCCCGGGGAGCTGTTTTTT.

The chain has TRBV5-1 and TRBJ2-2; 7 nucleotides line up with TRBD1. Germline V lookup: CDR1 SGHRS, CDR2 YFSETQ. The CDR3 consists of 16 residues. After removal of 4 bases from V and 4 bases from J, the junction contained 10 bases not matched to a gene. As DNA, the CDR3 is TGCGCCAGCAGCCCGTACAGGGGCGTAGGCACCGGGGAGCTGTTTTTT. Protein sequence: CASSPYRGVGTGELFF.

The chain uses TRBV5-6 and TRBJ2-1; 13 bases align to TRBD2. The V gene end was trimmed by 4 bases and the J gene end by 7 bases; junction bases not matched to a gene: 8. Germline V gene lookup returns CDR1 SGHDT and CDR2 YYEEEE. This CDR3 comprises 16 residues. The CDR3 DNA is TGTGCCAGCAGCAGTACTAGCGGGAGGGCCTGGAATGAGCAGTTCTTC. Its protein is CASSSTSGRAWNEQFF.

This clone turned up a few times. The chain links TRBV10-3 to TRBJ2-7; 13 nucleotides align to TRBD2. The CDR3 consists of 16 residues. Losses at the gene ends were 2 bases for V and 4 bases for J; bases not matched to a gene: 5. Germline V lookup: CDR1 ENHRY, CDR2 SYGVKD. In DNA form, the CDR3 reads TGTGCCATCAGTGAGCGTGGGGGACTAGCGGGATACGAGCAGTACTTC. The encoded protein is CAISERGGLAGYEQYF.

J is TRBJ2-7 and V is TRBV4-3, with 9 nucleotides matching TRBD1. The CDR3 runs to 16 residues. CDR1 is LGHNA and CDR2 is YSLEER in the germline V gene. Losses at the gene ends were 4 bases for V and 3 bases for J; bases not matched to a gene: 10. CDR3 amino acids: CASSRHHSGQGYEQYF. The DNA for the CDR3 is TGCGCCAGCAGCCGGCACCACTCGGGACAGGGCTACGAGCAGTACTTC.

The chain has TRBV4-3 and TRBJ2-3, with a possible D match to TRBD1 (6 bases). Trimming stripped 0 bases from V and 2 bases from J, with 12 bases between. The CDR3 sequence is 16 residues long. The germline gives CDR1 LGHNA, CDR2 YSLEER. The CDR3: CASSQESQGYTDTQYF. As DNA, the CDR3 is TGCGCCAGCAGCCAAGAATCACAGGGCTACACAGATACGCAGTATTTT.

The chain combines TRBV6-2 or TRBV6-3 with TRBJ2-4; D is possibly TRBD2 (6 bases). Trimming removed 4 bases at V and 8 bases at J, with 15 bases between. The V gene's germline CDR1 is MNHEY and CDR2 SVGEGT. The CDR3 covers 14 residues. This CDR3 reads CASSLRRWGDIQYF. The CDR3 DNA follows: TGTGCCAGCAGTTTGCGACGGTGGGGGGACATTCAGTACTTC.

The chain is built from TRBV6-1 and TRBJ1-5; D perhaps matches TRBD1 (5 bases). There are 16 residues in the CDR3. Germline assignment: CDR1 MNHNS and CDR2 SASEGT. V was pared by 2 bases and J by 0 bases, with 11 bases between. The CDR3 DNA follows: TGTGCCAGCAGTGAAACAGGCCCTTATAGCAATCAGCCCCAGCATTTT. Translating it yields CASSETGPYSNQPQHF.